This section outlines one T cell receptor (beta chain) sequence together with its context. The data originate from a study of Ad26.COV2.S vaccination and SARS-CoV-2 variants. Study-wide context: The donor participated in the COV1001 trial, in its Ad26.COV2.S arm.

Assay: immunoSEQ multiplex PCR; the TCRdb copy retains only in-frame clones and omits some. This table holds about 680,000 clones, more than 70% found once. Trimming shortened V by 1 base and J by 2 bases, and 20 bases separated the two germline ends. Germline-derived CDR1 and CDR2 are LGHDT and YNNKEL (reference sequence). This CDR3 has 18 residues. The treatment is: around 19 received Ad26.COV2.S at low or high dose, single or two shots; 5 received placebo; per-sample allocation not given. Day 63 after the first vaccine or placebo injection was the time point for sampling. Spike of the Wuhan-strain SARS-CoV-2 was expressed by an Ad26 vector, which formed the vaccine.

Here the sequenced sample was peripheral blood, taken in a trial of Ad26.COV2.S vaccine versus placebo. This TCR was sampled from a person aged 18-65 years who received the Ad26.COV2.S COVID-19 vaccine or a placebo. This rearrangement joins TRBV3-1 (or the pseudogene TRBV3-2) to TRBJ2-5, with D maybe TRBD2 (6 bases). CDR3 nucleotides: TGTGCCAGCAGCCAAGCGGACCGGAGACTAGGACTTCAAGAGACCCAGTACTTC. Residues: CASSQADRRLGLQETQYF.